The clone carrying this TCR beta chain came up a few times. Its antigen is unidentified. Trimming pared 3 bases from V and 7 bases from J, leaving 13 bases between. CDR3 size: 14 residues. The entry originates in a study of T cells after yellow fever vaccination. Study in general: Preparation used SMART-Seq v4 Ultra Low Input for the low-cell-number fractions. Study findings and constraints: Just a small share of clonotypes turned up in the CD4 compartment as well as the CD8 compartment. Primary-vaccination clones mostly resurfaced post-booster (96% CD4, approximately 87% CD8).

The 5'RACE template-switching step produced TCR cDNA and added a universal primer site and UMIs. One entry per CDR3 protein, called by TCRdb with MiXCR from the 5' RACE reads. Of about 260,000 distinct CDR3 sequences detected, roughly 5.6% appear once; the ten largest clones hold 3% to 4%. The V and J genes are TRBV12-3 or TRBV12-4 and TRBJ2-1; D is undetermined. Sample: CD4+ T cells sorted from PBMCs, taken on the day of the yellow fever booster vaccination. The clonotype originates from a man aged 18 to 30 who received the YFV17D yellow fever vaccine. The CDR3 spells CASSLDGVRNEQFF. CDR3 coding DNA: TGTGCCAGCAGTTTGGACGGAGTACGGAATGAGCAGTTCTTC.